This TCR beta chain is drawn from a study of cytomegalovirus exposure and HLA in healthy donors. Study-wide results and caveats: As a later analysis revealed, most CMV-associated TCR beta chains appeared HLA-restricted.

The germline V gene has CDR1 GTSNPN and CDR2 SVGIG (reference sequence). The CDR3 is made up of 13 amino acids. The V end was cut by 8 bases, the J end by 3 bases, with 17 bases between. On this clone: Its antigen is currently unknown.

The PCR was carried out with 60 Vbeta primers and 13 Jbeta primers. The method was immunoSEQ multiplex PCR; TCRdb's version includes in-frame clones alone and lacks a portion of them. The sample yields over 150,000 clones, over 70% seen once. The TCR sequence derives from a male donor in good health and CMV-seropositive. Sequenced input: PBMCs. This rearrangement joins TRBV30 to TRBJ2-7, with a tentative D call TRBD1 (5 bases). In nucleotides, the CDR3 is TGTGCCACTGCGGCAGGGCTCGGCTACGAGCAGTACTTC. This sequence encodes CATAAGLGYEQYF.